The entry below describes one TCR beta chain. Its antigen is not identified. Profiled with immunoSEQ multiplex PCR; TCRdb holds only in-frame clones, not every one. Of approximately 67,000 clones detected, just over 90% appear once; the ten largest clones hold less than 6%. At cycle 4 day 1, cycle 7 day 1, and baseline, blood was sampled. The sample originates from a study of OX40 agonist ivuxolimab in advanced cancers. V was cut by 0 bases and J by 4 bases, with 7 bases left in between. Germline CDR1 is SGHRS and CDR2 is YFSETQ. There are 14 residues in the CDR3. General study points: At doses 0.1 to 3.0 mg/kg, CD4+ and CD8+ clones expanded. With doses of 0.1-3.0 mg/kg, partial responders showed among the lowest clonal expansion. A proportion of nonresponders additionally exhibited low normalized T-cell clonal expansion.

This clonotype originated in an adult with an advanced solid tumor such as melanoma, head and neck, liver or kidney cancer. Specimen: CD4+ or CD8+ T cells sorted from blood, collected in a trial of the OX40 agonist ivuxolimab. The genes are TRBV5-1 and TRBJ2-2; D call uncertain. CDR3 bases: TGCGCCAGCAGCTTGGAGGACGGCACCGGGGAGCTGTTTTTT. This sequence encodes CASSLEDGTGELFF.